The T cell receptor beta chain described here comes from a study of blood T cell repertoires in COVID-19. Study-wide context: Acute and convalescent COVID-19 samples came from the United States, Italy and Spain. In each case, the material was cDNA or gDNA derived from T cells, B-cell-depleted T cells, or PBMCs.

The CDR3 runs to 15 residues. V was clipped by 5 bases and J by 1 base, with 14 bases between them. Germline V lookup: CDR1 MNHNY, CDR2 SVGAGI (reference sequence). Here immunoSEQ multiplex PCR was the method, and the copy in TCRdb shows in-frame clones only, minus some. Here the sample spans 250,000 to 350,000 clones, approximately 90% being singletons. Sequencing was carried out using peripheral blood. The chain joins TRBV6-6 to TRBJ1-1, with D possibly matching TRBD1 (5 bases). The TCR sequence derives from a woman between 45 and 65 years old with COVID-19, enrolled during active disease. The CDR3 nucleotides are TGTGCCAGCAGTATTAAGACAGCCCGGAACACTGAAGCTTTCTTT. Amino acids: CASSIKTARNTEAFF.